The rows below give T cell receptor beta chains drawn from one sample of a study of T cells after yellow fever vaccination. TCRdb re-called the 5' RACE reads through MiXCR, storing one row per CDR3 protein. The top ten hold around 25% of the sample, which has some 320,000 distinct CDR3 sequences, roughly 3.9% seen once. This sample comprised PBMCs, obtained 5 days after the yellow fever booster vaccination. These receptor sequences come from a man aged 18-30 years who received the YFV17D yellow fever vaccine. The conserved cysteine and the conserved F or W are not part of the CDR3 here. A D gene is named only where the DNA matches it firmly.

11 | NA | TRBV7-3 | ASSLTESGTQY
12 | NA | TRBV2 | ASSGTENTGELF
14 | NA | TRBV27 | ASSGFLAVDTGELF
13 | TRBD1 | TRBV7-9 | ASSSDRAGLETQY
13 | TRBD1 | TRBV7-6 | ASNPTQGAVHEQY
13 | TRBD2 | TRBV12-3/TRBV12-4 | ASSLSGGPGDTQY
13 | NA | TRBV5-4 | ASSWAPNMNTEAF
13 | NA | TRBV7-8 | ASSLGLGLWETQY
15 | TRBD1 | TRBV5-1 | ASSSRTGVGGYNEQF
13 | NA | TRBV21-1 | ASSNSGQAKNIQY
12 | NA | TRBV10-2 | ASSETRVGQPQH
13 | TRBD1 | TRBV11-1 | ASSPRQGARNEQF
13 | NA | TRBV19 | ASSLQGAFTDTQY
11 | NA | TRBV25-1 | ASSEYEWETQY
14 | NA | TRBV4-1 | ASSPVRRPMNTEAF
13 | TRBD1 | TRBV9 | ASSVGGTGGGEQF
12 | NA | TRBV3-1 | ASSQVSYNSPLH
13 | NA | TRBV12-3/TRBV12-4 | ASSYELLGTDTQY
10 | NA | TRBV7-9 | ASRTGANVLT
11 | NA | TRBV5-1 | ASSFERAGELF
14 | TRBD1 | TRBV19 | ASSIGRTGWNQPQH
14 | TRBD1 | TRBV3-1 | ASSLGQGSYGSPLH
11 | NA | TRBV18 | ASRADQDSPLH
13 | NA | TRBV4-3 | ASSQEGTITDTQY
12 | NA | TRBV12-3/TRBV12-4 | ASSPFSGAGPLH
9 | NA | TRBV19 | ASTASAEAF
14 | NA | TRBV4-3 | ASSQDAGLGNQPQH
14 | TRBD2 | TRBV6-5 | ASSLSGGHNTGELF
12 | NA | TRBV9 | ASSMYSDTDTQY
12 | TRBD1 | TRBV6-2/TRBV6-3 | ASITGTGGNEQF
13 | NA | TRBV14 | ASSRTELNQETQY
11 | NA | TRBV18 | ASSEGEGQPQH
13 | NA | TRBV3-1 | ASSKPGTFTDTQY
12 | TRBD1 | TRBV6-6 | AISGQGEYQPQH
11 | NA | TRBV6-2/TRBV6-3 | ASRLQQNTEAF
10 | TRBD1 | TRBV29-1 | SVEGTGRKSF
11 | NA | TRBV6-1 | ASSEALLGEQF
11 | NA | TRBV5-1 | ASSLGPVNEEF
12 | NA | TRBV5-1 | ASCAGSGANVLT
15 | NA | TRBV7-8 | ASTIDVARRGNQPQH
16 | TRBD1 | TRBV4-3 | ASSQDLGDRGSTDTQY
16 | TRBD2 | TRBV7-3 | ASSSMAFGTSYTDTQY
8 | NA | TRBV7-9 | ASSFNGYT
16 | NA | TRBV18 | ASSPTSGEGSYNSPLH
13 | NA | TRBV5-4 | ASSWGGSGNEKLF